This record covers a single T cell receptor (beta chain). Researchers ran the PCR with 60 Vbeta and 13 Jbeta primers. Data came from immunoSEQ multiplex PCR; TCRdb stores just in-frame clones and leaves some out. The repertoire holds under 150,000 clones, with about 84% as singletons. This specimen belongs to a study of cytomegalovirus exposure and HLA in healthy donors. Looking at the study overall: Some 80 million unique TCRs from HLA-typed donors were held in an early data release.

The germline CDR1 and CDR2 sequences are LGHNA and YNFKEQ. V lost 5 bases, J lost 4 bases, and 14 bases lay in between. This CDR3 comprises 14 residues. V usage is TRBV4-2 and J usage is TRBJ1-1; tentatively, D is TRBD1 (6 bases). Sequencing was carried out using PBMCs. The source is a woman between 35 and 50 years old in good health and CMV-seropositive. CDR3 in DNA: TGTGCCAGCAGCGAAAAGAAAGGGGGCACTGAAGCTTTCTTT. It yields the protein CASSEKKGGTEAFF.